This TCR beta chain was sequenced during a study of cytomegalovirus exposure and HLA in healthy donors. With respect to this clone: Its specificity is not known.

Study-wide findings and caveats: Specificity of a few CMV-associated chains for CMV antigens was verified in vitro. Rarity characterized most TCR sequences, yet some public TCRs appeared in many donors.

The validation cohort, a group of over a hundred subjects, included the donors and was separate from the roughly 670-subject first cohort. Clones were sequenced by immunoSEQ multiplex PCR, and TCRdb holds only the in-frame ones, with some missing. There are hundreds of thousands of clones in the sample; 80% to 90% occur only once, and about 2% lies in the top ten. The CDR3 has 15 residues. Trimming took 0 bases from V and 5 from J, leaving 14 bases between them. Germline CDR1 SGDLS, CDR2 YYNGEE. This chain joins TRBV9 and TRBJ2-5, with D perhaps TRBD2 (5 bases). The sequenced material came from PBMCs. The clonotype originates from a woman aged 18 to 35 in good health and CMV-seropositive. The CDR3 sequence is CASSVGRTFGETQYF. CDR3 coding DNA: TGTGCCAGCAGCGTAGGGAGGACTTTCGGGGAGACCCAGTACTTC. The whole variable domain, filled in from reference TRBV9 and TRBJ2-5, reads DSGVTQTPKHLITATGQRVTLRCSPRSGDLSVYWYQQSLDQGLQFLIQYYNGEERAKGNILERFSAQQFPDLHSELNLSSLELGDSALYFCASSVGRTFGETQYFGPGTRLLVL.